This T cell receptor beta chain was found in a study of OX40 agonist ivuxolimab in advanced cancers. The germline gives CDR1 LNHDA, CDR2 SQIVND (reference sequence). V was trimmed by 2 bases and J by 4 bases, leaving 12 bases between them. The CDR3 spans 14 residues. Assay used: immunoSEQ multiplex PCR; TCRdb lists only in-frame clones, some missing. The sample has about 50,000 clones, 90% to 95% seen once; the top ten hold almost 25%. This chain uses TRBV19 with TRBJ2-7; D call uncertain. The receptor's source is an adult with an advanced solid tumor such as melanoma, head and neck, liver or kidney cancer. The starting material was CD4+ or CD8+ T cells sorted from blood, obtained in a trial of the OX40 agonist ivuxolimab. CDR3 DNA: TGTGCCAGTAGTATAACAACCGGGCCTTACGAGCAGTACTTC. Translating gives CASSITTGPYEQYF.